Shown below are 32 T cell receptor beta chains from a single sample sequenced in a study of blood T cells in healthy people across ages (dated by TCRdb to about 2015). Libraries were constructed by 5' RACE. For sequencing, an Illumina HiSeq 2500 was employed. A second PCR of roughly 7 to 12 cycles was performed with a sample-barcoded 5' primer and a J-beta primer mix. TCRdb cleaned the public reads at Q25 with fastp, built clones with MiXCR and kept in-frame beta chains. Rows matching on CDR3 protein sequence are summarized as one entry with the most common DNA and genes. The sample yields about 680,000 distinct CDR3 sequences; 45% to 50% were counted once. Together, the top ten hold 30% to 35% of the sample. Sequencing was performed on blood. The source is a woman in her sixties or seventies in good health.

This clonotype was seen a few times. The chain links TRBV29-1 to TRBJ1-1; weak D call: TRBD1 (6 bases). The CDR3 has 14 amino acids. Looked up from germline, CDR1 is SQVTM and CDR2 is ANQGSEA. V gave up 4 bases and J gave up 3 bases, with 15 bases separating them. CDR3 sequence (DNA): TGCAGCGTTGGGGACACGCGCGGTTACACTGAAGCTTTCTTT. It is translated as CSVGDTRGYTEAFF.

This clonotype has a handful of counts. The rearrangement joins TRBV4-1 to TRBJ2-1; no definite D call. Germline V gives CDR1 MGHRA, CDR2 YSYEKL. This CDR3 has 16 amino acids. The V and J ends lost 2 bases and 9 bases respectively, with 20 bases between them. The CDR3 DNA is TGCGCCAGCAGCCAACCGTCTAGAGGATGGTACGGTGAGCAGTTCTTC. Its translation: CASSQPSRGWYGEQFF.

This chain connects TRBV7-8 to TRBJ2-1, with D hard to call. Trimming cost V 5 bases and J 10 bases, with 9 bases left between them. The CDR3 covers 11 residues. Per germline, CDR1 SGHVS and CDR2 FQNEAQ. The CDR3 here is CASSVHQEQFF. The CDR3 coding sequence is TGTGCCAGCAGCGTTCATCAAGAGCAGTTCTTC. Combining the CDR3 with reference TRBV7-8 and TRBJ2-1 gives the whole variable domain GAGVSQSPRYKVAKRGQDVALRCDPISGHVSLFWYQQALGQGPEFLTYFQNEAQLDKSGLPSDRFFAERPEGSVSTLKIQRTQQEDSAVYLCASSVHQEQFFGPGTRLTVL.

The CDR3 DNA is TGCGCCAGCAGTGAGTCGAGATATGCTGGGTCTACGCAGTATTTT. This translates into CASSESRYAGSTQYF. The gene calls are TRBV10-1 and TRBJ2-3; D is unclear. Trimming left V 0 bases short and J 8 bases short, with 15 bases between. The CDR3 consists of 15 residues. Germline V lookup: CDR1 WNHNN, CDR2 SYGVQD (reference sequence).

V usage is TRBV13 and J usage is TRBJ2-1; weak D call: TRBD2 (5 bases). This CDR3 comprises 15 residues. V lost 0 bases and J 3 bases, leaving 9 bases between the germline ends. Germline lookup yields CDR1 PRHDT and CDR2 FYEKMQ (reference sequence). The CDR3 protein is CASSLGHSGYNEQFF. The CDR3 DNA reads as TGTGCCAGCAGCTTAGGTCACAGCGGCTACAATGAGCAGTTCTTC.

This clonotype was observed a handful of times. The V and J genes are TRBV5-1 and TRBJ2-5; weak D call: TRBD2 (6 bases). The V and J ends lost 9 bases and 2 bases respectively, with 20 bases between them. This CDR3 comprises 15 residues. From germline, CDR1 is SGHRS and CDR2 YFSETQ. DNA of the CDR3: TGCGCCACCCGGTTCGGGACTCGGGCACAAGAGACCCAGTACTTC. The encoded protein is CATRFGTRAQETQYF.

V gene TRBV2 combines with J gene TRBJ1-2, with D possibly TRBD1 on 5 matching bases. V lost 4 bases, J lost 8 bases, and 14 bases lay in between. CDR3 length: 13 residues. Germline V gene lookup returns CDR1 SNHLY and CDR2 FYNNEI. The DNA for the CDR3 is TGTGCCAGCAGTGTGGGGGGAAGGAGAGGCTACACCTTC. It is translated as CASSVGGRRGYTF.

This clonotype was recorded at least ten times. The chain uses TRBV7-2 and TRBJ2-1; 9 bases are a match to TRBD2. Germline trimming cut 2 bases from V and 9 bases from J; bases unmatched to any gene: 11. This CDR3 comprises 16 residues. The germline gives CDR1 SGHTA, CDR2 FQGNSA. Here the CDR3 DNA reads TGTGCCAGCAGCTTAAATCCTAGCGGGGTGGTCAGTGAGCAGTTCTTC. Residues: CASSLNPSGVVSEQFF. Supplemented by reference TRBV7-2 and TRBJ2-1, the full variable domain reads GAGVSQSPSNKVTEKGKDVELRCDPISGHTALYWYRQSLGQGLEFLIYFQGNSAPDKSGLPSDRFSAERTGGSVSTLTIQRTQQEDSAVYLCASSLNPSGVVSEQFFGPGTRLTVL.

The chain recombines TRBV5-1 with TRBJ2-7; 8 nucleotides align to TRBD1. Losses at the gene ends were 0 bases for V and 10 bases for J; bases not matched to a gene: 6. Germline V CDR1 and CDR2: SGHRS, YFSETQ. The CDR3 has 13 residues. CDR3 loop: CASSLEDGQGQYF. The CDR3 DNA reads as TGCGCCAGCAGCTTGGAGGACGGACAGGGCCAGTACTTC.

This clonotype has just a few counts. The chain joins TRBV7-3 to TRBJ2-3; perhaps TRBD1 as D (5 bases). The CDR3 is 13 amino acids. Trimming took off 5 bases at V and 4 bases at J, with 10 bases between the two ends. Germline V gene data show CDR1 as SGHTA and CDR2 as FQGTGA. The CDR3 here is CASSPAGSDTQYF. The CDR3 DNA sequence: TGTGCCAGCAGCCCCGCAGGGTCAGATACGCAGTATTTT.

V usage is TRBV27 and J usage is TRBJ2-1; a weak D match, TRBD2 (6 bases). The CDR3 loop spans 15 amino acids. The V and J ends lost 2 bases and 6 bases respectively, with 14 bases between them. Germline-derived CDR1 and CDR2 are MNHEY and SMNVEV (reference sequence). DNA for the CDR3: TGTGCCAGCAGTTTAGTTCGGGAGACAGTCAATGAGCAGTTCTTC. This encodes CASSLVRETVNEQFF.

Remarks on this clonotype: A much larger clone differs by one base, so this may be a read error. The chain joins TRBV5-1 to TRBJ2-1; 7 bases are shared with TRBD2. V shed 6 bases, J shed 6 bases, and the junction held 9 bases outside the gene matches. This CDR3 is built from 14 residues. Germline V gene lookup returns CDR1 SGHRS and CDR2 YFSETQ. The DNA of the CDR3 is TGCGCCAGCAAAGGTCGAGCGGGATTCAATGAGCAGTTCTTC. It specifies CASKGRAGFNEQFF.

The chain links TRBV7-2 to TRBJ2-2; D possibly corresponds to TRBD1 (5 bases). The CDR3 is 16 amino acids. The V end was cut by 1 base, the J end by 4 bases, with 13 bases between. CDR1 is SGHTA, CDR2 FQGNSA, per germline. The chain's CDR3 is CASSLGGRASTGELFF. CDR3 coding DNA: TGTGCCAGCAGCTTAGGGGGCCGGGCTTCCACCGGGGAGCTGTTTTTT.

The V call is TRBV15, the J call TRBJ2-1; D is uncertain. The CDR3 totals 15 residues. V lost 0 bases, J lost 6 bases, and 12 bases lay in between. The germline V gene has CDR1 LNHNV and CDR2 YYDKDF (reference sequence). The CDR3 here is CATSRENTILNEQFF. CDR3 nucleotide sequence: TGTGCCACCAGCAGAGAAAACACCATCCTCAATGAGCAGTTCTTC. The variable domain in full, with the rest retrieved from reference TRBV15 and TRBJ2-1, is DAMVIQNPRYQVTQFGKPVTLSCSQTLNHNVMYWYQQKSSQAPKLLFHYYDKDFNNEADTPDNFQSRRPNTSFCFLDIRSPGLGDTAMYLCATSRENTILNEQFFGPGTRLTVL.

The gene calls are TRBV29-1 and TRBJ2-5, with D possibly being TRBD1 (7 bases). Trimming shortened V by 6 bases and J by 5 bases, and 16 bases separated the two germline ends. The CDR3 consists of 13 residues. Germline CDR1 and CDR2: SQVTM and ANQGSEA. CDR3 nucleotides: TGCAGCGTACACAGGGGCAGCGGGGAGACCCAGTACTTC. Translation: CSVHRGSGETQYF.

As concerns this clonotype: The junction does not match germline at one end; this may be a read error. The chain joins TRBV7-9 to TRBJ2-6, with a weak D call TRBD2 (7 bases). The CDR3 runs to 17 residues. Per the germline V gene, CDR1 is SEHNR and CDR2 is FQNEAQ (reference sequence). In DNA form, the CDR3 reads TGTGCCAGCACCTTAGGCCCGGGGGGCACTGGGGCCAACGTCCTGACTTTC. Protein product: CASTLGPGGTGANVLTF.

This chain connects TRBV2 to TRBJ2-7; possible D gene TRBD2, 6 bases. V was cut by 7 bases and J by 2 bases, with 9 bases left in between. In germline, CDR1 is SNHLY, CDR2 FYNNEI. The CDR3 runs 12 residues. This CDR3 is CASKRAAYEQYF. DNA of the CDR3: TGTGCCAGCAAGCGGGCTGCCTACGAGCAGTACTTC.

This clonotype was found a few times. The V and J genes are TRBV7-2 and TRBJ2-3, with D perhaps matching TRBD2 (6 bases). V lost 3 bases and J 4 bases, leaving 14 bases between the germline ends. This CDR3 spans 15 amino acids. Germline assignment: CDR1 SGHTA and CDR2 FQGNSA. The CDR3: CASSFGGGMSDTQYF. In DNA form, the CDR3 reads TGTGCCAGCAGCTTTGGCGGCGGGATGTCAGATACGCAGTATTTT.

This sequence joins TRBV10-3 and TRBJ1-2; 8 bases are a match to TRBD1. V lost 2 bases and J lost 8; bases outside the gene matches: 4. Per the germline V gene, CDR1 is ENHRY and CDR2 is SYGVKD. The CDR3 spans 13 residues. The CDR3, as DNA: TGTGCCATCAGTGAGGGACAGGGCGGCGGCTACACCTTC. This sequence encodes CAISEGQGGGYTF.

This clonotype was counted only a few times. The CDR3 spells CSVEVLAGGEQFF. For the CDR3, the DNA is TGCAGCGTTGAGGTACTAGCGGGAGGTGAGCAGTTCTTC. This chain connects TRBV29-1 to TRBJ2-1, with 12 bases aligning to TRBD2. The V and J ends lost 3 bases and 9 bases, in that order; junction bases with no gene match: 3. CDR1 is SQVTM, CDR2 ANQGSEA, per germline. This CDR3 has 13 residues.

This clonotype showed up just a few times. The chain is built from TRBV29-1 and TRBJ1-1; D is undetermined. The CDR3 length is 10 residues. V lost 5 bases and J 1 base, leaving 2 bases between the germline ends. Per the germline V gene, CDR1 is SQVTM and CDR2 is ANQGSEA. In DNA form, the CDR3 reads TGCAGCGTTTGGAACACTGAAGCTTTCTTT. It translates to CSVWNTEAFF.

This clonotype was detected only a few times. The chain joins TRBV20-1 to TRBJ1-2, with 7 bases aligning to TRBD1. The CDR3 has 14 residues. Germline trimming cut 6 bases from V and 5 bases from J; bases unmatched to any gene: 12. From germline, CDR1 is DFQATT and CDR2 SNEGSKA (reference sequence). The CDR3 nucleotides are TGCAGTGCAAGGGGAACAGGGGCGTGGTATGGCTACACCTTC. Translated: CSARGTGAWYGYTF.

At least ten counts were recorded for this clonotype. The chain links TRBV7-2 to TRBJ2-5; D not certain. The CDR3 is 11 amino acids. Germline values: CDR1 SGHTA, CDR2 FQGNSA. V lost 4 bases, J lost 5 bases, and 5 bases lay in between. The CDR3 region has the DNA TGTGCCAGCAGCTCCACCGAGACCCAGTACTTC. Residues: CASSSTETQYF.

The chain combines TRBV12-3 or TRBV12-4 with TRBJ2-7; D possibly uses TRBD1 or TRBD2 (5 bases each). The V end lost 2 bases, the J end lost 1 base, and 15 bases lay between the germline ends. This CDR3 contains 16 residues. The CDR3 nucleotides read TGTGCCAGCAGTTTACTCGGGGCCCTGATTTCCTACGAGCAGTACTTC. Its protein product is CASSLLGALISYEQYF.

This clonotype was detected only a few times. This chain joins TRBV20-1 and TRBJ2-1; 16 nucleotides line up with TRBD2. The junction had 10 bases not matched to a gene; V was cut back by 5 bases and J by 9 bases. The germline CDR1 and CDR2 sequences are DFQATT and SNEGSKA (reference sequence). The CDR3 spans 16 residues. DNA for the CDR3: TGCAGTGCTTCCACCGGGACTAGCGGGAGGGCCCGTGAGCAGTTCTTC. Its protein is CSASTGTSGRAREQFF.

V and J are TRBV20-1 and TRBJ1-1, with D possibly matching TRBD1 (5 bases). V gave up 0 bases and J gave up 6 bases, with 14 bases separating them. The CDR3 extends over 14 amino acids. Germline V gives CDR1 DFQATT, CDR2 SNEGSKA (reference sequence). The CDR3 DNA sequence: TGCAGTGCTAGAGAAGGAGAGGGGTCGGCTGAAGCTTTCTTT. Residues: CSAREGEGSAEAFF.

A note on this clonotype: A much larger clone lies a single base off, so this may be a read error. The chain couples TRBV6-5 to TRBJ2-5; TRBD2 aligns across 9 bases. The J segment lost 6 bases and the V segment lost 8 bases, leaving 19 bases of the junction unmatched. The germline CDR1 and CDR2 sequences are MNHEY and SVGAGI. The CDR3 has 17 amino acids. The CDR3 loop reads CASGCPEGREGCQTQYF. In nucleotides, the CDR3 is TGTGCCAGCGGTTGTCCCGAGGGGCGGGAGGGCTGTCAGACCCAGTACTTC.

V gene TRBV6-5 combines with J gene TRBJ2-5, with 8 bases lining up with TRBD1. Near its end, the DNA agrees better with TRBJ2-7, so the J call may be wrong. The germline V gene has CDR1 MNHEY and CDR2 SVGAGI. The CDR3 runs 14 residues. For the CDR3, the DNA is TGTGCCAGCAACCCGACAGGGGAGAGGTACGAGCAGTACTTC. Amino acid sequence: CASNPTGERYEQYF.

This chain connects TRBV29-1 to TRBJ2-3; D is possibly TRBD1 or TRBD2 (5 bases each). The V end was cut by 4 bases, the J end by 2 bases, with 16 bases between. The length of the CDR3 is 15 residues. From germline, CDR1 is SQVTM and CDR2 ANQGSEA. CDR3 in amino acids: CSVGARGPSTDTQYF. The CDR3, as DNA: TGCAGCGTTGGCGCGAGGGGCCCCTCCACAGATACGCAGTATTTT.

This clonotype was detected only a few times. The gene calls are TRBV20-1 and TRBJ2-5; no definite D call. The end of the DNA aligns better with TRBJ2-7, so the J call may be wrong. The CDR3 has 13 residues. Germline V CDR1 and CDR2: DFQATT, SNEGSKA (reference sequence). The CDR3 sequence is CSARAKAGHEQYF. CDR3 in DNA: TGCAGTGCTAGGGCCAAGGCAGGACACGAGCAGTACTTC.

As to this clonotype: One junction end does not reproduce the germline sequence, and a read error may be involved. This sequence joins TRBV20-1 and TRBJ1-2; D is undetermined. In germline, CDR1 is DFQATT, CDR2 SNEGSKA (reference sequence). CDR3 length: 14 residues. CDR3 residues: CSSRASGIGDGYTF. In DNA form, the CDR3 reads TGCAGTTCTAGGGCGTCGGGGATTGGGGATGGCTACACCTTC.

This chain connects TRBV6-6 to TRBJ1-3; D gene uncertain. This CDR3 is 12 amino acids long. CDR1 is MNHNY and CDR2 is SVGAGI in the germline V gene (reference sequence). The V gene lost 5 bases and the J gene lost 4 bases, with 6 bases spanning the gap. The CDR3 nucleotides are TGTGCCAGCAGTACCCCCGGAAACACCATATATTTT. It is translated as CASSTPGNTIYF.